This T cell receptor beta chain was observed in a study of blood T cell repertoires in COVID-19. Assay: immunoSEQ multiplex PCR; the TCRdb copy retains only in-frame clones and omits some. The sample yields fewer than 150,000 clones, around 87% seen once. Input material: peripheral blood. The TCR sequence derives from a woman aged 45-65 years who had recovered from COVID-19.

The DNA of the CDR3 is TGTGCCAGCAGATTGTCCAACAATGAGCAGTTCTTC. Amino acid sequence: CASRLSNNEQFF. This chain links TRBV12-3 or TRBV12-4 with TRBJ2-1; D unclear. The CDR3 length is 12 residues. The V end lost 6 bases, the J end lost 5 bases, and 8 bases lay between the germline ends.